What follows are 15 T cell receptor beta chains derived from one specimen sequenced in a study of early T cells in non-severe SARS-CoV-2 infection. Via MiXCR, TCRdb re-called the 5' RACE reads, giving one row per CDR3 protein. The table has more than 90,000 distinct CDR3 sequences, less than 15% seen once. The sequenced material came from whole blood. The receptors shown here come from an adult who was a healthcare worker with PCR-confirmed SARS-CoV-2 infection or an uninfected control (not recorded which).

Ten or more counts support this clonotype. The rearrangement joins TRBV15 to TRBJ2-3; TRBD2 agrees at 11 bases. The trim removed 3 bases at V and 0 bases at J, leaving 5 bases unmatched. Germline V gives CDR1 LNHNV, CDR2 YYDKDF (reference sequence). This CDR3 has 17 residues. The DNA for the CDR3 is TGTGCCACCAGCAGCCCGGGACTAGCGGTTAGCACAGATACGCAGTATTTT. It codes for CATSSPGLAVSTDTQYF.

The rearrangement uses TRBV6-2 or TRBV6-3 and TRBJ2-1; 8 positions match TRBD2. J lost 15 bases, V lost 5 bases, and 9 bases had no gene match. This CDR3 has 12 amino acids. Looked up from germline, CDR1 is MNHEY and CDR2 is SVGEGT. CDR3 in amino acids: CASSQTSARPFF. CDR3 sequence (DNA): TGTGCCAGCAGTCAGACTAGCGCCCGACCGTTCTTC.

This clonotype was seen more than once but under ten times. CDR3 bases: TGCTCATGTTTGGGGCGGGACGAGCAGTACTTC. Its translation is CSCLGRDEQYF. This sequence joins TRBV29-1 and TRBJ2-7, with D perhaps matching TRBD1 or TRBD2 (5 bases each). CDR1 and CDR2 from the germline V gene are SQVTM and ANQGSEA. The CDR3 is 11 amino acids.

This clonotype was recorded many times. This chain links TRBV6-5 with TRBJ2-3, with 8 bases identical to TRBD2. This CDR3 contains 14 residues. Germline CDR1 reads MNHEY; CDR2 reads SVGAGI. V was pared by 6 bases and J by 5 bases, with 7 bases of the junction left unmatched. The CDR3 is CASRSGRGRDTQYF. CDR3 bases: TGTGCCAGCAGGTCCGGGAGGGGGAGAGATACGCAGTATTTT.

V is TRBV20-1 and J is TRBJ1-3; D gene unclear. Trimming took off 6 bases at V and 4 bases at J, with 13 bases between the two ends. Looked up from germline, CDR1 is DFQATT and CDR2 is SNEGSKA (reference sequence). This CDR3 has 13 amino acids. The CDR3, as DNA: TGCAGTGCCAGACCCTCTGGGGGAAACACCATATATTTT. Its protein is CSARPSGGNTIYF.

For this clonotype: A much larger clone differs from this one at a single base, so this may be a read error. The chain recombines TRBV7-9 with TRBJ2-7; 7 positions agree with TRBD1. Unmatched junction bases numbered 5, after V lost 6 bases and J lost 3 bases. The CDR3 spans 13 residues. Germline V lookup: CDR1 SEHNR, CDR2 FQNEAQ (reference sequence). CDR3 protein: CASRPGQVYEQYF. The CDR3 nucleotides are TGTGCCAGCAGACCCGGACAGGTCTACGAGCAGTACTTC.

This clonotype was found many times. The gene calls are TRBV12-3 or TRBV12-4 and TRBJ2-3, with D possibly TRBD1 on 6 matching bases. This CDR3 has 14 amino acids. V lost 4 bases, J lost 3 bases, and 11 bases lay in between. CDR3 residues: CASSWDISTDTQYF. The DNA for the CDR3 is TGTGCCAGCAGTTGGGACATCTCTACAGATACGCAGTATTTT.

Many counts were recorded for this clonotype. J is TRBJ2-2 and V is TRBV18, with 11 bases fitting TRBD1. Germline V gene lookup returns CDR1 KGHSH and CDR2 LQKENI. The V and J ends lost 2 bases and 6 bases, in that order; junction bases with no gene match: 5. The CDR3 spans 16 residues. The CDR3 spells CASSPSDRGLAGELFF. The CDR3 region has the DNA TGTGCCAGCTCACCATCGGACAGGGGGCTCGCCGGGGAGCTGTTTTTT.

This clonotype was picked up many times. The CDR3 bases are TGTGCCAGCAGTGAATTTCGCAGGGGCTACGAGACCCAGTACTTC. This sequence encodes CASSEFRRGYETQYF. V gene TRBV25-1 combines with J gene TRBJ2-5; tentative D call: TRBD1 (6 bases). CDR3 length equals 15 residues. Trimming left V 1 base short and J 5 bases short, with 14 bases between. Germline V lookup: CDR1 MGHDK, CDR2 SYGVNS.

The genes are TRBV5-1 and TRBJ2-5; TRBD2 agrees at 11 bases. The CDR3 consists of 14 residues. V shed 4 bases and J 9 bases; nucleotides not matched to a gene: 8. Germline V gene lookup returns CDR1 SGHRS and CDR2 YFSETQ. CDR3 DNA: TGCGCCAGCAGCGCGGGACTAGCGGTCGGGGCCCAGTACTTC. Translating gives CASSAGLAVGAQYF.

The chain uses TRBV5-6 and TRBJ2-1; no reliable D call. Looked up from germline, CDR1 is SGHDT and CDR2 is YYEEEE. The CDR3 spans 12 residues. Deletions cut 6 bases from V and 7 bases from J, with 11 bases between. CDR3: CASNPPGNEQFF. Here the CDR3 DNA reads TGTGCCAGCAACCCCCCCGGGAATGAGCAGTTCTTC. The full variable domain, in which reference TRBV5-6 and TRBJ2-1 provide the parts outside the CDR3, is DAGVTQSPTHLIKTRGQQVTLRCSPKSGHDTVSWYQQALGQGPQFIFQYYEEEERQRGNFPDRFSGHQFPNYSSELNVNALLLGDSALYLCASNPPGNEQFFGPGTRLTVL.

This clonotype was observed many times. The rearrangement links TRBV11-2 to TRBJ1-1; D is unclear. The CDR3 contains 12 residues. Germline lookup yields CDR1 SGHAT and CDR2 FQNNGV. Deletions cut 0 bases from V and 6 bases from J, with 5 bases between. The CDR3 region has the DNA TGTGCCAGCAGCTTAGATAGGGCTGAAGCTTTCTTT. Encoded protein: CASSLDRAEAFF.

This clonotype was detected ten times or more. The chain links TRBV28 to TRBJ2-4, with D perhaps being TRBD1 or TRBD2 (5 bases each). CDR3 length: 16 residues. Trimming left V 4 bases short and J 0 bases short, with 13 bases between. Germline CDR1 and CDR2: MDHEN and SYDVKM. The CDR3 loop is CASSSSGPVAKNIQYF. CDR3 nucleotide sequence: TGTGCCAGCAGTTCGTCGGGGCCGGTAGCCAAAAACATTCAGTACTTC.

V usage is TRBV11-1 and J usage is TRBJ2-5; perhaps TRBD1 as D (6 bases). This CDR3 is built from 15 residues. Per germline, CDR1 SGHAT and CDR2 FQDESV (reference sequence). The V gene lost 4 bases and the J gene lost 2 bases, with 14 bases spanning the gap. The CDR3 protein is CASSSTGHLQETQYF. CDR3 coding DNA: TGTGCCAGCAGCTCGACGGGACATCTTCAAGAGACCCAGTACTTC.

This clonotype was detected many times. The chain uses TRBV6-5 and TRBJ1-3; D not certain. The length of the CDR3 is 13 residues. In germline, CDR1 is MNHEY, CDR2 SVGAGI. Trimming removed 4 bases from V and 6 bases from J, with 10 bases in between. The CDR3 here is CASSFRTENTIYF. The DNA for the CDR3 is TGTGCCAGCAGTTTTCGGACGGAAAACACCATATATTTT.